The clone carrying this T cell receptor beta chain was seen more than once but under ten times. What it binds is not known. These data come from a study of spatial heterogeneity in lung cancer. Study conclusions and caveats: Detection of ubiquitous tumor TCRs in blood was higher at resection than follow-up.

Stated time point: sample taken at primary tumor resection. Unsorted whole RNA samples from tumor, nontumor lung or frozen PBMC were sequenced. Donors were around 70 untreated early-stage non-small cell lung cancer patients. TCRdb re-called the 5' RACE reads through MiXCR, storing one row per CDR3 protein. Counted here are about 85,000 distinct CDR3 sequences, about 20% occurring once; the ten biggest clones make up around 5.9%. CDR3 length: 17 residues. V trimming: 4 bases; J trimming: 2 bases; junction bases outside the gene matches: 12. Germline CDR1 reads ENHRY; CDR2 reads SYGVKD. The source is a male donor with early-stage non-small cell lung cancer. This rearrangement joins TRBV10-3 to TRBJ1-2; 8 bases line up with TRBD1. The specimen was PBMCs, collected at surgery. CDR3 in amino acids: CAISGEGDRYINYGYTF. The CDR3 DNA reads as TGTGCCATCAGTGGAGAGGGGGACAGGTACATAAACTATGGCTACACCTTC.